This TCR beta chain was identified in a study of identifying expanded T cells in peripheral blood. Study-level results: Variance in clone template counts between approximately two-week samples significantly increased with total template count across all healthy donors. Differentially abundant clones: around 1.1 between replicates, 16.4 at around 2 weeks, under 25 at four.

TCRdb keeps only in-frame clones here, not all; method: immunoSEQ multiplex PCR. The sample comprises roughly 100,000 clones, about 91% of which are singletons, and around an eighth rests with the top ten. Germline V gene lookup returns CDR1 LNHDA and CDR2 SQIVND (reference sequence). Trimming at V came to 6 bases and at J to 6 bases, leaving 5 bases not matched to a gene. The CDR3 has 13 amino acids. No infections or other immune events were documented during collection. Points on this clone: Its antigen is still unknown.

V usage is TRBV19 and J usage is TRBJ1-1; 9 bases agree with TRBD1. The sequenced material came from blood. This sequence was found in a person aged 18 to 75 in good health. This CDR3 is CASRNRGPPEAFF. CDR3 coding DNA: TGTGCCAGTAGGAACAGGGGGCCCCCTGAAGCTTTCTTT. Together with reference TRBV19 and TRBJ1-1, the CDR3 gives the full variable domain: DGGITQSPKYLFRKEGQNVTLSCEQNLNHDAMYWYRQDPGQGLRLIYYSQIVNDFQKGDIAEGYSVSREKKESFPLTVTSAQKNPTAFYLCASRNRGPPEAFFGQGTRLTVV.